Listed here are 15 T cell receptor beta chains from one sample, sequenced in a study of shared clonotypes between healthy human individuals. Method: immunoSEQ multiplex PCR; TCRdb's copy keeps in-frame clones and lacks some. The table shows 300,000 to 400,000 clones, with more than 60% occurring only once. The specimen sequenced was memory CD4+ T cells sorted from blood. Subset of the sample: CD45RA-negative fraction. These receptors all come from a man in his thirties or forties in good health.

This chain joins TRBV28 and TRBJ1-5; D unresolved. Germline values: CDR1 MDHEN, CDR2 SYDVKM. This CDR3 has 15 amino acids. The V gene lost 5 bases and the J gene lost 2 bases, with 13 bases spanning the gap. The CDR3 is CASSTPDRGNQPQHF. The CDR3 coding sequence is TGTGCCAGCAGTACCCCCGATCGCGGCAATCAGCCCCAGCATTTT.

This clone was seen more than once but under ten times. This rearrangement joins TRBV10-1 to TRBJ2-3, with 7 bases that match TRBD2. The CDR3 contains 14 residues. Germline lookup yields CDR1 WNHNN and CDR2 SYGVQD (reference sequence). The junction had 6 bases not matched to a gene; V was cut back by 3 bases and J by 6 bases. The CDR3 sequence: CASSEPSGGDTQYF. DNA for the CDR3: TGCGCCAGCAGTGAACCCTCCGGGGGGGATACGCAGTATTTT.

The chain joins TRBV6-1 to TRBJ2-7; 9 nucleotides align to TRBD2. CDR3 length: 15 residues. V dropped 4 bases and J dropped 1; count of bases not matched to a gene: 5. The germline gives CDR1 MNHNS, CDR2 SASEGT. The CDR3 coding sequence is TGTGCCAGCAGTGTTTCGACTAGCGGATCCTACGAGCAGTACTTC. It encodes CASSVSTSGSYEQYF.

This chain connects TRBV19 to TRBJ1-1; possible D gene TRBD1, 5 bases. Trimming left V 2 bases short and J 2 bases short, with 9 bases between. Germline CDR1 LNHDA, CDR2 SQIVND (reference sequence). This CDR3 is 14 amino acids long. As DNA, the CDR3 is TGTGCCAGTAGTATACGGGGGAGAAACACTGAAGCTTTCTTT. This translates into CASSIRGRNTEAFF.

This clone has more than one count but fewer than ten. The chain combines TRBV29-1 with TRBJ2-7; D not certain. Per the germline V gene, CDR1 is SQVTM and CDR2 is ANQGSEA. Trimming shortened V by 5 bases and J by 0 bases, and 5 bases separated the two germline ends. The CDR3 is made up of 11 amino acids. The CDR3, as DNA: TGCAGCGTTCGGAGCTCCTACGAGCAGTACTTC. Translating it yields CSVRSSYEQYF.

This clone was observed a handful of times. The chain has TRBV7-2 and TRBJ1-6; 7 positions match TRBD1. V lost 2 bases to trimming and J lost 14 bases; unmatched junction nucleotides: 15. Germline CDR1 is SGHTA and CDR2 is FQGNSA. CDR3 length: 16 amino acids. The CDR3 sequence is CASSLTGRGSPRALHF. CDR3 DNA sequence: TGTGCCAGCAGCTTAACGGGCAGGGGGTCCCCTAGGGCCCTCCACTTT.

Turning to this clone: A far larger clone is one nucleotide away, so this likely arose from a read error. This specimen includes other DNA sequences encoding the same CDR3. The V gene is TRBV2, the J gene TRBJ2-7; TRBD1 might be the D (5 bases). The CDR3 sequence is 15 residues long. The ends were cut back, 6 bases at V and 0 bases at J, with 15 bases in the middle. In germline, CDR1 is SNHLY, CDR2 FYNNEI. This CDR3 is CASSEQGANSYEQYF. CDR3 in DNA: TGTGCCAGCAGCGAACAAGGGGCGAACTCCTACGAGCAGTACTTC.

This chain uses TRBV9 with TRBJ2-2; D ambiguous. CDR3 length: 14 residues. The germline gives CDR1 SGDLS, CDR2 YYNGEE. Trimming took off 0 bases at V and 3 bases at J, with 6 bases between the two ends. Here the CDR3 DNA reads TGTGCCAGCAGCGTAGCCTTGTACACCGGGGAGCTGTTTTTT. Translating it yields CASSVALYTGELFF.

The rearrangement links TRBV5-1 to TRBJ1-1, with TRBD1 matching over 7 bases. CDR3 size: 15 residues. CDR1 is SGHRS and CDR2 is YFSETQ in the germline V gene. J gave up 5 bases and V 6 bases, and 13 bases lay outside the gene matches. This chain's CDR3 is CASTQGGGRGTEAFF. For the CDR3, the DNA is TGCGCCAGCACCCAAGGGGGCGGAAGGGGGACTGAAGCTTTCTTT.

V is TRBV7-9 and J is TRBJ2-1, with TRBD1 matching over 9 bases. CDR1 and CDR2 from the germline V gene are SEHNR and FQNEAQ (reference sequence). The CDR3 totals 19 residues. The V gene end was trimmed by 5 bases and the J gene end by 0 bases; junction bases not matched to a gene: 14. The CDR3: CASSTLVPGQGSSYNEQFF. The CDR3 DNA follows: TGTGCCAGCAGCACCTTAGTCCCGGGACAGGGAAGCTCCTACAATGAGCAGTTCTTC.

The CDR3 spells CASSSRVAGVPYEQYF. The CDR3 DNA reads as TGCGCCAGCAGCTCCAGGGTAGCGGGAGTTCCATACGAGCAGTACTTC. The rearrangement joins TRBV5-1 to TRBJ2-7; 9 bases map to TRBD2. This CDR3 spans 16 amino acids. Germline V lookup: CDR1 SGHRS, CDR2 YFSETQ. V lost 3 bases to trimming and J lost 4 bases; unmatched junction nucleotides: 11.

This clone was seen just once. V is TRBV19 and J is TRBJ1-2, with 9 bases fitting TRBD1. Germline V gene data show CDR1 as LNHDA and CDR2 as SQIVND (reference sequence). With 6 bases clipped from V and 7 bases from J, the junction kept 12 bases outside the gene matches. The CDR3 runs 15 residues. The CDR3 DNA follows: TGTGCCAGTAGACCTACCGGGACAGGGAGAGGTGGCTACACCTTC. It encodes CASRPTGTGRGGYTF.

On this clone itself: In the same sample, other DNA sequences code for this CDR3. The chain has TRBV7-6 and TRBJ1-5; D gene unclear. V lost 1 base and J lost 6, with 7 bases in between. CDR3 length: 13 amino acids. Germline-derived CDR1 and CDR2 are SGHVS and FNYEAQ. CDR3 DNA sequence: TGTGCCAGCAGCTTAGGGGGAGGTCAGCCCCAGCATTTT. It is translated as CASSLGGGQPQHF.

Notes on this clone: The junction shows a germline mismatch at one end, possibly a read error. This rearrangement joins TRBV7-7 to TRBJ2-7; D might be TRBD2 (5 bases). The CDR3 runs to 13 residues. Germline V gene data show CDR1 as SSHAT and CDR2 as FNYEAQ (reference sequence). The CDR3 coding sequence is TGTGCTAGCAGCCGAGGCTTAGCGCTCGAGCAGTACTTC. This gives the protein CASSRGLALEQYF.

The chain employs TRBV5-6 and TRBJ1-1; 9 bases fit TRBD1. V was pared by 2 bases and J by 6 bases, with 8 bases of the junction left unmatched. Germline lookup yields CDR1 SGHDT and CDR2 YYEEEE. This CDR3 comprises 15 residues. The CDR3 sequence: CASSFFGTGFAEAFF. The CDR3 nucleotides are TGTGCCAGCAGCTTCTTTGGGACAGGGTTCGCTGAAGCTTTCTTT. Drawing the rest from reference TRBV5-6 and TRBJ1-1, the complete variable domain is DAGVTQSPTHLIKTRGQQVTLRCSPKSGHDTVSWYQQALGQGPQFIFQYYEEEERQRGNFPDRFSGHQFPNYSSELNVNALLLGDSALYLCASSFFGTGFAEAFFGQGTRLTVV.